One sample yielded the 10 T cell receptor beta chains listed below, sequenced in a study of T cells after posttransplantation cyclophosphamide. TCRdb keeps only in-frame clones here, not all; method: immunoSEQ multiplex PCR. The table records about 47,000 clones, approximately 90% of them present only once. The sequencing input was PBMCs. The receptors shown here come from a woman in her fifties or sixties in good health and a related stem cell transplant donor.

The V gene is TRBV7-7, the J gene TRBJ2-3; TRBD2 matches 10 bases. The CDR3 extends over 14 amino acids. The germline V gene encodes CDR1 SSHAT and CDR2 FNYEAQ (reference sequence). Germline trimming cut 10 bases from V and 2 bases from J; bases unmatched to any gene: 6. In nucleotides, the CDR3 is TGTGCCATTGGGACTAGCGAAGACACAGATACGCAGTATTTT. Its protein product is CAIGTSEDTDTQYF. The full variable domain, with the rest looked up from reference TRBV7-7 and TRBJ2-3, is GAGVSQSPRYKVTKRGQDVTLRCDPISSHATLYWYQQALGQGPEFLTYFNYEAQPDKSGLPSDRFSAERPEGSISTLTIQRTEQRDSAMYRCAIGTSEDTDTQYFGPGTRLTVL.

The chain has TRBV7-2 and TRBJ1-2, with 7 bases lining up with TRBD1. After removal of 4 bases from V and 4 bases from J, the junction contained 6 bases not matched to a gene. Germline V lookup: CDR1 SGHTA, CDR2 FQGNSA. CDR3 size: 14 residues. CDR3 sequence (DNA): TGTGCCAGCAGCTCTCACAGGGGAAGCTATGGCTACACCTTC. Residues: CASSSHRGSYGYTF.

This clone was found a few times. J is TRBJ1-2 and V is TRBV11-1; no clear D. The length of the CDR3 is 14 residues. Germline V gene data show CDR1 as SGHAT and CDR2 as FQDESV (reference sequence). Deletions cut 1 base from V and 8 bases from J, with 14 bases between. CDR3 DNA sequence: TGTGCCAGCAGCTTAGGTCAGGTTCCGGGAGGCTACACCTTC. Its translation is CASSLGQVPGGYTF.

In this sample, this clone turned up once. The chain has TRBV29-1 and TRBJ2-3; 9 nucleotides line up with TRBD1. This CDR3 has 14 amino acids. CDR1 and CDR2 (germline): SQVTM, ANQGSEA. Germline trimming cut 4 bases from V and 1 base from J; bases unmatched to any gene: 3. CDR3 in amino acids: CSVVRDRGTDTQYF. CDR3 nucleotide sequence: TGCAGCGTTGTCCGGGACAGGGGCACAGATACGCAGTATTTT.

The V gene is TRBV19, the J gene TRBJ1-1, with D possibly being TRBD1 (6 bases). Germline V gene sequence: CDR1 LNHDA, CDR2 SQIVND (reference sequence). The germline V and J ends were trimmed by 3 bases and 1 base, with 12 bases remaining between them. This CDR3 region has 15 residues. CDR3 nucleotides: TGTGCCAGTAGTATGGCCTCGACAGGGAACACTGAAGCTTTCTTT. It codes for CASSMASTGNTEAFF.

The chain employs TRBV4-2 and TRBJ2-1; D perhaps matches TRBD2 (8 bases). CDR1 LGHNA and CDR2 YNFKEQ come from the germline V gene. The CDR3 loop spans 18 amino acids. V shed 4 bases and J shed 6 bases, with 25 bases lying between them. The CDR3 here is CASSRRGDSGGPFNEQFF. The CDR3 region has the DNA TGTGCCAGCAGCCGAAGGGGGGACAGCGGGGGCCCCTTCAATGAGCAGTTCTTC.

The genes are TRBV9 and TRBJ1-4; no reliable D call. Germline assignment: CDR1 SGDLS and CDR2 YYNGEE. The CDR3 runs 15 residues. V was trimmed by 4 bases and J by 3 bases, leaving 13 bases between them. The CDR3: CASSPQTGANEKLFF. The DNA for the CDR3 is TGTGCCAGCAGCCCCCAGACGGGTGCTAATGAAAAACTGTTTTTT.

This clone was seen just once. The CDR3 sequence: CASSSIYTGHSSYEQYF. As DNA, the CDR3 is TGTGCCAGCAGCTCAATTTATACGGGACATAGCTCCTACGAGCAGTACTTC. The rearrangement links TRBV7-2 to TRBJ2-7; TRBD1 is a possible D gene (6 bases). The V and J ends lost 4 bases and 0 bases respectively, with 19 bases between them. This CDR3 contains 17 residues. From germline, CDR1 is SGHTA and CDR2 FQGNSA.

The chain carries TRBV19 and TRBJ1-2, with D possibly matching TRBD1 (5 bases). V was clipped by 5 bases and J by 5 bases, with 21 bases between them. Per germline, CDR1 LNHDA and CDR2 SQIVND (reference sequence). The CDR3 has 16 residues. The CDR3 sequence is CASSVPDSGELYGYTF. CDR3 bases: TGTGCCAGTAGTGTTCCGGACTCGGGGGAATTATATGGCTACACCTTC.

The chain recombines TRBV7-2 with TRBJ2-5, with 7 bases lining up with TRBD2. Losses at the gene ends were 3 bases for V and 7 bases for J; bases not matched to a gene: 8. CDR3 length equals 14 residues. CDR1 and CDR2 (germline): SGHTA, FQGNSA. As DNA, the CDR3 is TGTGCCAGCAGCTTCCCGGGGGGAAGAGTGACCCAGTACTTC. Amino acid sequence: CASSFPGGRVTQYF.